This TCR beta chain was sequenced for a study of T cells after yellow fever vaccination (dated by TCRdb to between 2019 and 2020). The study in broad terms: The SMART-Seq v4 Ultra Low Input RNA kit was used to prepare libraries from fractions with low cell numbers. To follow T-cell clones before and after both primary and booster YFV17D yellow fever vaccination, bulk TCR alpha and beta repertoires underwent longitudinal sequencing. Blood samples were taken at several timepoints before and after primary and secondary immunization, and bulk PBMC replicates and cell subsets were isolated. Two healthy male donors, one aged 18 to 30 and one aged 30 to 39 years, were included in the cohort. The study at large found these results: A small share of clonotypes was detected in both CD4 and CD8 compartments, with the overlap likely arising from convergent recombination. The secondary T-cell response was found to be weaker but faster than the primary response, with a peak reached on day 5 rather than on day 15. Only a couple of donors were included in the study, so the extent to which the findings can be generalized is limited. Most clones expanded after primary vaccination were re-detected after the booster (about 95% of CD4 and roughly 85% of CD8), suggesting broad memory maintenance. FACS-sorted repertoires could contain abundant contaminating clonotypes from the bulk population, so computational filtering was required.

The instrument was an Illumina NovaSeq 6000. TCR cDNA was synthesized by 5'RACE template switching, which introduced a universal primer site and unique molecular identifiers. Priming of cDNA synthesis was performed from both the TCR alpha and TCR beta constant segments. Two PCR steps were used to amplify libraries, with sample barcodes and sequencing adapters being added in the second step. Sequencing of the libraries was done on either Illumina HiSeq 2500 (2x100 bp) or NovaSeq (2x150 bp). For the original study's pipeline: MIGEC handled demultiplexing of reads and collapsing into UMI consensus sequences, while MiXCR performed V(D)J alignment. Vaccine-responding clonotypes were identified with edgeR using replicate PBMC samples, with FDR below 0.01 and a log2 fold change above 5 up to day 15 being required. Each bulk clonotype received a CD4 or CD8 identity based on whether the sequenced CD4 or CD8 repertoire contained that clonotype at higher abundance. Starting from the raw public reads, TCRdb applied fastp trimming at Q25, assembled clones with MiXCR and retained in-frame beta chains. Rows with a matching CDR3 protein are joined into one entry that keeps the most common DNA and genes. V and J calls and clone size were set by TCRdb, not the authors. The sample table records a few hundred thousand distinct CDR3 sequences; over 3.5% of these occur just once. The top ten clones comprise about 22% of the sample.

What this sample's treatment or condition label stands for: live attenuated yellow fever vaccine strain. At each blood-draw timepoint, two biological replicates of bulk PBMCs were obtained. A standard Ficoll-Paque protocol was used to isolate PBMCs from peripheral blood. TriZol was used to extract RNA from bulk PBMCs, CD4 and CD8 fractions, and dextramer-positive and dextramer-negative fractions. The CDR3 starts with the cysteine, ends with the valine, and has 12 residues. Only the CDR3 DNA stays, 36 bases, in frame from base 1. Sequences DFQATT (CDR1) and SNEGSKA (CDR2) are obtained from the germline V gene (reference sequence). On this clonotype: What this receptor recognizes is not known. Qualities for individual bases were not recorded, and no much larger clone is one base off.

The V gene is TRBV20-1 and the J gene is TRBJ2-7; the D call is tentative, TRBD1 or TRBD2, as each matches 5 bases. The clonotype was recovered from a man between 18 and 29 years old who received the YFV17D yellow fever vaccine. The source material was PBMCs, sampled 5 days after the yellow fever booster vaccination. DNA sequence: TGCAGAGGGGACCAGGGCTCCTACGAGCAGTACGTC. Its protein product is CRGDQGSYEQYV.